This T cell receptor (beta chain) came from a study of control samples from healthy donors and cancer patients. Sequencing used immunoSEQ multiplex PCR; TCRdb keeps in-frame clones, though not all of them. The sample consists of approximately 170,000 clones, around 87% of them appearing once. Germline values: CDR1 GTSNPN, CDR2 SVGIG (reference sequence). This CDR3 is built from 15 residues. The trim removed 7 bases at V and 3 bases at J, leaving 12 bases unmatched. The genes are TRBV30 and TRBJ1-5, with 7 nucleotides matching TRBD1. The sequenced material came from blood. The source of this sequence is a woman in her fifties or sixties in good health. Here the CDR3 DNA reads TGTGCCTTCTCCCCGGGACAGTCTCCCAATCAGCCCCAGCATTTT. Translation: CAFSPGQSPNQPQHF.